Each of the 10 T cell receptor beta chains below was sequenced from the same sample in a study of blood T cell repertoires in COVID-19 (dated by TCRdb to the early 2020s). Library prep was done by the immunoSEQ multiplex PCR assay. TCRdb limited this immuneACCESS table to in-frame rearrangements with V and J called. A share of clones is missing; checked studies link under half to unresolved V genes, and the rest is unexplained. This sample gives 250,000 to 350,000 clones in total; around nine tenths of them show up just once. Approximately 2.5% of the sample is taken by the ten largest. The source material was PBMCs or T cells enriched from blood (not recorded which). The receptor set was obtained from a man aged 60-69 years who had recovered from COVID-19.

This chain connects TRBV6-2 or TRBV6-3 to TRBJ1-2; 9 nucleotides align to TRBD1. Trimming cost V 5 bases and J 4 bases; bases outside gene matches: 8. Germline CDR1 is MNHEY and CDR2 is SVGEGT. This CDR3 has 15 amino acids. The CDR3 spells CASSGKTGGGYGYTF. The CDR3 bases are TGTGCCAGCAGTGGCAAAACAGGGGGCGGCTATGGCTACACCTTC.

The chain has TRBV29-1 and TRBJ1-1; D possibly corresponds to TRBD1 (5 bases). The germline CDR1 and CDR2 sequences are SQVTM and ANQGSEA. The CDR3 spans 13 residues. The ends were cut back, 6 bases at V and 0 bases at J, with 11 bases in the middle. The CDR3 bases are TGCAGCGTCGACCAGGGCATGAACACTGAAGCTTTCTTT. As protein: CSVDQGMNTEAFF.

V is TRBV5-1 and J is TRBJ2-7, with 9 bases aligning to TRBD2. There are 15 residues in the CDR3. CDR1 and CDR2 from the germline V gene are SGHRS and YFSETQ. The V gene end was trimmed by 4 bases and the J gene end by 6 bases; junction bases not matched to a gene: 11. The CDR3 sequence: CASSPVSSGTFEQYF. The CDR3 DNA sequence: TGCGCCAGCAGCCCCGTGTCTAGCGGGACGTTCGAGCAGTACTTC.

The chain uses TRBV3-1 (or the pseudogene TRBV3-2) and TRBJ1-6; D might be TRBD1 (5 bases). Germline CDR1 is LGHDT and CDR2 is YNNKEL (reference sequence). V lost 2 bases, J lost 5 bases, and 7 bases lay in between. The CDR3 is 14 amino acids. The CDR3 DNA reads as TGTGCCAGCAGCCAATTAGGGGATAATTCACCCCTCCACTTT. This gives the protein CASSQLGDNSPLHF.

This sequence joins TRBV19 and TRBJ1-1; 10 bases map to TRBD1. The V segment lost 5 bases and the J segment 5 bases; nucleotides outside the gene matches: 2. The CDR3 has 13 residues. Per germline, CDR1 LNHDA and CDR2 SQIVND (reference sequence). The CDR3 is CASSRDRGTEAFF. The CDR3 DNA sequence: TGTGCCAGTAGTCGGGACAGGGGAACTGAAGCTTTCTTT. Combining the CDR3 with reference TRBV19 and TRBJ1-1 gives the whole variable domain DGGITQSPKYLFRKEGQNVTLSCEQNLNHDAMYWYRQDPGQGLRLIYYSQIVNDFQKGDIAEGYSVSREKKESFPLTVTSAQKNPTAFYLCASSRDRGTEAFFGQGTRLTVV.

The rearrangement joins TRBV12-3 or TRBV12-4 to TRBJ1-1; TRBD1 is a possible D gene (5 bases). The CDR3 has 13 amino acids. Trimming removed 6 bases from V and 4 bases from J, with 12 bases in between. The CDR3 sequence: CASSLSTGTEAFF. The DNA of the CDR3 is TGTGCCAGCAGCCTAAGTACAGGCACTGAAGCTTTCTTT.

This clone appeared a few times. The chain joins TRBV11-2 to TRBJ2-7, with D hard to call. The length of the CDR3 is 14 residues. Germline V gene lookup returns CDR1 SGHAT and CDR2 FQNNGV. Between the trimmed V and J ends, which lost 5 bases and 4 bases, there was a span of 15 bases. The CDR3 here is CASSRYSVLYEQYF. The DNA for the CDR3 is TGTGCCAGCAGCCGTTATTCAGTATTATACGAGCAGTACTTC.

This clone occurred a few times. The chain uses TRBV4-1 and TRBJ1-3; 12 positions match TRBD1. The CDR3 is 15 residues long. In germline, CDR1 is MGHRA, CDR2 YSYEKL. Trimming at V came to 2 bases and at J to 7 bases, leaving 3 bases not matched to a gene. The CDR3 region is CASSQSGQGANTIYF. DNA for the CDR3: TGCGCCAGCAGCCAATCGGGACAGGGGGCTAACACCATATATTTT.

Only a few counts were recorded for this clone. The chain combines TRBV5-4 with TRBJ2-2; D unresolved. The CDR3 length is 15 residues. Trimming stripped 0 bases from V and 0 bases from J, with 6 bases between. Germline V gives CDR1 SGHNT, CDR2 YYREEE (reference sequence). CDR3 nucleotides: TGTGCCAGCAGCTTGGAACAGACGAACACCGGGGAGCTGTTTTTT. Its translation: CASSLEQTNTGELFF.

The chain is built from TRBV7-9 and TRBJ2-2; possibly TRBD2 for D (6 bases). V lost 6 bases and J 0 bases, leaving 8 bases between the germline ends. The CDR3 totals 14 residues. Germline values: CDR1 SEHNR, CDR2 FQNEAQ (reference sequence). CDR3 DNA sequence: TGTGCCAGCAGGGGACTGGCGAACACCGGGGAGCTGTTTTTT. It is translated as CASRGLANTGELFF. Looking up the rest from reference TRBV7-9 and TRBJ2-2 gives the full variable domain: DTGVSQNPRHKITKRGQNVTFRCDPISEHNRLYWYRQTLGQGPEFLTYFQNEAQLEKSRLLSDRFSAERPKGSFSTLEIQRTEQGDSAMYLCASRGLANTGELFFGEGSRLTVL.